Listed below are T cell receptor beta chains from one sample, sequenced in a study of tumor and adjacent non-tumor tissue in lung cancer. TCRdb recomputed calls from the multiplex PCR reads with MiXCR, one row per CDR3 protein. This repertoire shows some 120,000 distinct CDR3 sequences, 66% found once; its top ten account for around 13%. Sequencing used lung tumor tissue. The receptor source for this set is a man aged 25 to 45 with non-small cell lung cancer. Each CDR3 is given with its conserved first and last residue. D genes are given only for firm matches. The size entry is marked missing in some rows and otherwise reads once, few, many or a size class.

>many|TRBV6-5|-|TRBJ1-1
CASSLPHGTEAFF
TGTGCCAGCAGTCTCCCCCATGGCACTGAAGCTTTCTTT
>-|TRBV10-2|TRBD2|TRBJ2-7
CASIEISGSSYEQYF
TGCGCCAGCATTGAGATTAGCGGGAGCTCCTACGAGCAGTACTTC
>-|TRBV7-2|-|TRBJ1-2
CASSPDGILNGYTF
TGTGCCAGCAGCCCAGACGGGATCTTGAACGGCTACACCTTC
>-|TRBV5-4|-|TRBJ2-6
CASSPNRVGGFSGANVLTF
TGTGCCAGCAGCCCCAACAGGGTAGGGGGATTCTCTGGGGCCAACGTCCTGACTTTC
>few|TRBV11-2|-|TRBJ2-1
CANSPTRAWNEQIF
TGTGCCAACAGCCCCACCCGGGCGTGGAATGAGCAGATCTTC
>-|TRBV7-9|TRBD2|TRBJ2-2
CASSLTPGLAGSNTGGLFF
TGTGCCAGCAGCCTTACCCCCGGACTAGCGGGATCGAATACCGGGGGGCTGTTTTTT
>-|TRBV5-1|-|TRBJ2-1
CASSLESLSGNEQFF
TGCGCCAGCAGCTTGGAGTCCCTAAGTGGCAATGAGCAGTTCTTC
>medium-sized|TRBV20-1|-|TRBJ1-5
CSASWQGDQPQHF
TGCAGTGCTAGTTGGCAGGGTGATCAGCCCCAGCATTTT
>many|TRBV20-1|TRBD1|TRBJ1-5
CSAERTGGSPQHF
TGCAGTGCTGAGAGGACAGGGGGGTCGCCCCAGCATTTT
>-|TRBV11-2|TRBD2|TRBJ2-1
CASSNTGTSGRVKQFF
TGTGCCAGCAGCAACACAGGGACTAGCGGTAGGGTTAAGCAGTTCTTC
>many|TRBV12-5|TRBD1|TRBJ1-2
CASGLGQGLNTF
TGTGCTAGTGGCTTAGGACAGGGTTTGAACACCTTC